This T cell receptor (beta chain) was sequenced in a study of T cell repertoires in cytomegalovirus infection (dated by TCRdb to 2018 to 2020). Broadly, across the study: Donor HLA type was relevant to the analysis, as public TCR beta signatures indicated carriage of CMV infection together with the matching HLA type.

Of note for this clonotype: Its antigen specificity is not known. At one end, the junction sequence differs from germline, possibly due to a read error.

Spanning cysteine to phenylalanine, the CDR3 consists of 16 amino acids. Of all the DNA, just the CDR3 is kept, 48 bases in frame from base 1. Sequencing was performed on an Illumina HiSeq 1500. TCRdb reworked the public reads: Q25 trimming with fastp, MiXCR clone assembly, productive beta chains retained. Each CDR3 protein appears once, grouped with its most common genes and DNA. Across this sample there are 500,000 or so distinct CDR3 sequences, with 16% seen only once. Around 25% of the sample lies in the top ten. The paper's findings and limits, for the study overall: The ex vivo response was dominated by HLA-C-restricted CMV-specific TCR beta clonotypes, and the single most frequent clonotype in two of eight donors was supplied by these HLA-C-restricted clonotypes. In both this cohort and an independent cohort of 352 donors, the cumulative frequency of public TCR beta family members distinguished carriers of CMV infection plus the relevant HLA type.

The source is a human donor in good health (CMV status not recorded). Some clones in this sample may be carry-over from other donors' samples. The rearrangement combines TRBV12-3 or TRBV12-4 with TRBJ1-6; the D segment could be TRBD1, given 6 matching bases. The sequenced material came from CD8+ T cells from PBMCs. The CDR3: CASSMSGVSYNSPIHF. The sequenced DNA: TGTGCCAGCAGTATGTCAGGGGTATCCTATAATTCACCCATCCACTTT.